This is a list of T cell receptor beta chains from one sample in a study of molecular identifiers for immune sequencing clone quantification. TCRdb re-derived calls from the PCR reads in MiXCR, one entry per CDR3 protein. The table records approximately 500,000 distinct CDR3 sequences, roughly 23% of them present only once. Sequencing was performed on naive CD8+ T cells from blood, with Jurkat cell RNA spiked in. These receptors were taken from a human donor in good health. Some libraries in this study had Jurkat cell RNA spiked in. CDR3s include the opening cysteine and the closing phenylalanine or tryptophan. The order of the fields is V gene, J gene, clone size, D gene, CDR3 DNA, CDR3 protein. D genes are given only for firm matches. The listing skips clone size in some rows; elsewhere it reads once, few, many or a size class.

>TRBV28|TRBJ2-3|few|TRBD2
TGTGCCAGCAGTCCCCCCCGCGCGACTAGCGGGAGGGCGTACCTCTTTAATTTT
CASSPPRATSGRAYLFNF
>TRBV9|TRBJ2-7|many|TRBD2
TGTGCCAGCAGTGAGACTAGCGGGAGTGGACTTCACGAGCAGTACTTC
CASSETSGSGLHEQYF
>TRBV24-1|TRBJ2-2|.|.
TGTGCCACCGGGCGCCTCCGGGACAAGAACACCGGGGAGCTGTTTTTT
CATGRLRDKNTGELFF
>TRBV4-1|TRBJ2-1|.|TRBD2
TGCGCCAGCAGCCAAGCCCCAGGACTAGCAAGTAATGAGCAGTTCTTC
CASSQAPGLASNEQFF
>TRBV30|TRBJ2-1|.|.
TGTGCCTGGAGTATCGGGAGCTCCCACAATGAGCAGTTCTTC
CAWSIGSSHNEQFF
>TRBV5-4|TRBJ2-3|.|.
TGTGCCAGCAGCTTGGCCCTAGGGGGAGCCAACACAGATACGCAGTATTTT
CASSLALGGANTDTQYF
>TRBV7-8|TRBJ1-5|few|.
TGTGCCAGCAGCTTAGAAAAGGGTAATCAGCCCCAGCATTTT
CASSLEKGNQPQHF
>TRBV13|TRBJ2-3|few|.
TGTGCCAGCAGTTACCACGACAGGCTCGGCGGGGATACGCAGTATTTT
CASSYHDRLGGDTQYF
>TRBV29-1|TRBJ2-6|many|.
TGCAGCGTTGATGAAGGGATTGCCTCTGGGGCCAACGTCCTGACTTTC
CSVDEGIASGANVLTF
>TRBV19|TRBJ1-5|few|TRBD1
TGTGCCAGTAGCCATGGGGACAGGGCCTACAATCAGCCCCAGCATTTT
CASSHGDRAYNQPQHF
>TRBV29-1|TRBJ1-1|many|.
TGCAGCGTTGACAGTCCGATAATAATGAACACTGAAGCTTTCTTT
CSVDSPIIMNTEAFF
>TRBV20-1|TRBJ2-5|.|TRBD2
TGCAGTGCTAGAGACCCCCTAGCGGGAAGAGTTGAAGAGACCCAGTACTTC
CSARDPLAGRVEETQYF
>TRBV19|TRBJ2-3|few|TRBD2
TGTGCCAGTAGTATGGGACTACGGGTTGATACGCAGTATTTT
CASSMGLRVDTQYF
>TRBV12-3/TRBV12-4|TRBJ1-1|many|TRBD1
TGTGCCAGCAGTTTAGGACAGGGGAACACTGAAGCTTTCTTT
CASSLGQGNTEAFF
>TRBV11-1|TRBJ2-3|few|TRBD2
TGTGCCAGCAGCCAATCGAGCGGGAGTGTTTTCACAGATACGCAGTATTTT
CASSQSSGSVFTDTQYF
>TRBV7-2|TRBJ1-1|many|.
TGTGCCAGCAGCTTTTTACAGGGTTACACTGAAGCTTTCTTT
CASSFLQGYTEAFF
>TRBV6-5|TRBJ2-6|.|TRBD1
TGTGCCGGCAGTACCCCCGGGACAGGGAGGTCTGGGGCCAACGTCCTGACTTTC
CAGSTPGTGRSGANVLTF
>TRBV9|TRBJ2-3|many|.
TGTGCCAGCAGCGTAGGGCGGAGCACAGATACGCAGTATTTT
CASSVGRSTDTQYF
>TRBV20-1|TRBJ2-1|many|TRBD2
TGCAGTGCGCGACTAGCGTATAGCTCCTACAATGAGCAGTTCTTC
CSARLAYSSYNEQFF
>TRBV4-3|TRBJ2-3|few|TRBD2
TGCGCCAGCAGCCAAGATGGGGACCAAGCGGGGGGGCTCCCAGATACGCAGTATTTT
CASSQDGDQAGGLPDTQYF
>TRBV30|TRBJ1-1|few|TRBD1
TGTGCCTGGAGTGTGGGGACAGGGGTTACTGAAGCTTTCTTT
CAWSVGTGVTEAFF
>TRBV27|TRBJ1-1|few|TRBD1
TGTGCCAGCAGTTTAATCAACCCGACAGGGACCACTGAAGCTTTCTTT
CASSLINPTGTTEAFF
>TRBV4-3|TRBJ2-7|many|TRBD1
TGCGCCAGCAGCCCGGACAGGGGAACGACCTACGAGCAGTACTTC
CASSPDRGTTYEQYF
>TRBV12-3/TRBV12-4|TRBJ2-5|few|.
TGTGCCAGCAGTCCTAGCCGCCAAGAGACCCAGTACTTC
CASSPSRQETQYF
>TRBV6-5|TRBJ2-7|few|TRBD1
TGTGCCAGCACCACTAAGACAGGGGTGATCGACGAGCAGTACTTC
CASTTKTGVIDEQYF
>TRBV20-1|TRBJ2-3|.|TRBD1
TGCAGTGCTAGAGATCCGGGGACAGACCTCACAGATATGCAGTATTTT
CSARDPGTDLTDMQYF